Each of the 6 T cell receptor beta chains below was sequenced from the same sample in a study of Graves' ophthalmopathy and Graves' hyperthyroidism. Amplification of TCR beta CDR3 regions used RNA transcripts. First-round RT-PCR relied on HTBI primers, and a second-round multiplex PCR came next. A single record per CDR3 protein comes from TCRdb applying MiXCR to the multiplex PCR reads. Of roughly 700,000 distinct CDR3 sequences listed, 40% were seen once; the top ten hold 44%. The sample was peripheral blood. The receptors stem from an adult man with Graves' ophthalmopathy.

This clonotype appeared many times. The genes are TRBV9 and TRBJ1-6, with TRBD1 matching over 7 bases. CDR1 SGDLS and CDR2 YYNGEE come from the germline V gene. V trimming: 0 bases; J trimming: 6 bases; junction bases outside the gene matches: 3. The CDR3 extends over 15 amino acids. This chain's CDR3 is CASSVDPGGNSPLHF. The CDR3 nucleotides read TGTGCCAGCAGCGTAGACCCAGGGGGTAATTCACCCCTCCACTTT.

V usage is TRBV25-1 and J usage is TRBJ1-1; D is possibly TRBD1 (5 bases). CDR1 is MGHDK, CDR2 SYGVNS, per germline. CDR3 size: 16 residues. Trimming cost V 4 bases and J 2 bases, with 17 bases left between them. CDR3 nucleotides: TGTGCCAGCAGTGCTAGTCTAGGGGAGGGCAACACTGAAGCTTTCTTT. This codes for CASSASLGEGNTEAFF. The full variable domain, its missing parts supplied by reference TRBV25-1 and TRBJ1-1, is EADIYQTPRYLVIGTGKKITLECSQTMGHDKMYWYQQDPGMELHLIHYSYGVNSTEKGDLSSESTVSRIRTEHFPLTLESARPSHTSQYLCASSASLGEGNTEAFFGQGTRLTVV.

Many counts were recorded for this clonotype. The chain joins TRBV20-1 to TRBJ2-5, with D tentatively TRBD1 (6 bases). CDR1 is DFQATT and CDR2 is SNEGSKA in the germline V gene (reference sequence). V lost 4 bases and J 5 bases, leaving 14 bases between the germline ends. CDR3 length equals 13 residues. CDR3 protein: CSATTGTGETQYF. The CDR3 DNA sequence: TGCAGTGCTACAACAGGGACGGGGGAGACCCAGTACTTC.

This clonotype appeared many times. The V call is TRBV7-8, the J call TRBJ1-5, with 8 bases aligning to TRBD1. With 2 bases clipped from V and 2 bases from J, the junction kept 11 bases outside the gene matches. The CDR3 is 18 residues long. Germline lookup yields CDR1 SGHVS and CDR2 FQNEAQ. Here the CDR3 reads CASSLRPPTGVGNQPQHF. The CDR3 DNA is TGTGCCAGCAGCTTACGGCCCCCGACAGGGGTTGGCAATCAGCCCCAGCATTTT.

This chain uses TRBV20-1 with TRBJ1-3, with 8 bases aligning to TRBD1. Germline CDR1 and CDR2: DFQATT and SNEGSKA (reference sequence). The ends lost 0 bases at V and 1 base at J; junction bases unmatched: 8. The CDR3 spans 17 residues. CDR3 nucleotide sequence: TGCAGTGCTAGAGATGACGGGACAGGAGTGTCTGGAAACACCATATATTTT. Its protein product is CSARDDGTGVSGNTIYF.

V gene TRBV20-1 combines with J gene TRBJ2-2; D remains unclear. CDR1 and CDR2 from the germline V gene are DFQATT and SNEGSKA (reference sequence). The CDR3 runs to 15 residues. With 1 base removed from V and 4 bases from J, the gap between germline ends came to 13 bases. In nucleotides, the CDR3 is TGCAGTGCTAGAGTTCCCCTCTCTGGCACCGGGGAGCTGTTTTTT. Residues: CSARVPLSGTGELFF.